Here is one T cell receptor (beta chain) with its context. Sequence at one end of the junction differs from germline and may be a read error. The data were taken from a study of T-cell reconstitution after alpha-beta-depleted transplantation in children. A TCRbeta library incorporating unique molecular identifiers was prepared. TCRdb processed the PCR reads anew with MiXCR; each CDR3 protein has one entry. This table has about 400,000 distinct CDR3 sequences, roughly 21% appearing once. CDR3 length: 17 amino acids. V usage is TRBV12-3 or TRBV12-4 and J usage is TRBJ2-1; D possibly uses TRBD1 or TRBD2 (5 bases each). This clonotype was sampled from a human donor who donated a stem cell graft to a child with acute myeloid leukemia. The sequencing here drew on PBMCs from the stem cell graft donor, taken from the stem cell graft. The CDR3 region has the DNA TGTACCAGCAGTTTAGACCCATTTCTAAGGGGACACAATGAGCAGTTCTTC. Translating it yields CTSSLDPFLRGHNEQFF.